This T cell receptor beta chain was retrieved from a study of spatial heterogeneity in lung cancer. Study conclusions and caveats: Counts of expanded alpha and beta TCRs within tumors tracked the tumor nonsynonymous mutation count.

One entry per CDR3 protein, called by TCRdb with MiXCR from the 5' RACE reads. Here the sample spans fewer than 5,000 distinct CDR3 sequences, roughly 6% being singletons. Time point defined: sample taken at primary tumor resection. Unsorted samples of tumor, nontumor lung or frozen PBMC had their whole RNA sequenced. V was pared by 3 bases and J by 2 bases, with 9 bases between. The CDR3 is 14 amino acids. Per the germline V gene, CDR1 is SGHKS and CDR2 is YYEKEE (reference sequence). This clonotype is labeled medium-sized. The antigen is undetermined. V usage is TRBV5-5 and J usage is TRBJ1-5; D ambiguous. Here the sequenced sample was lung tumor tissue, taken at surgery. The sequence was obtained from a male donor with early-stage non-small cell lung cancer. The CDR3 nucleotides read TGTGCCAGCAGCTCAGGATTCGGCAATCAGCCCCAGCATTTT. It specifies CASSSGFGNQPQHF.